This T cell receptor (beta chain) is drawn from a study of blood T cells in healthy people across ages (dated by TCRdb to the mid-2010s). For the study in its entirety: In model experiments, template switching captured about one uniquely barcoded TCR beta cDNA molecule for every two T cells. The study measured age-related changes in TCR beta repertoire diversity using deep sequencing normalized with unique cDNA molecular identifiers. Four age groups were formed from the donors: young (average approximately 17 years), middle-aged (more than 35), aged (about 62) and long-lived (approximately 80). To avoid experimental bias, donors of different ages were spread randomly across the sequencing lanes. The study analyzed two additional independent replicas of 1 million unique cDNA reads from the same blood draw for two donors, one aged 18 to 30 and one aged 80 or older.

Systemically healthy Caucasian individuals from Russia, over 30 in total and aged about 6 to 100 years, were included as donors. Each donor gave around 9.5 milliliters of peripheral blood, collected into EDTA-treated Vacutainer tubes. Ficoll-Paque density-gradient centrifugation was used to isolate PBMCs, with at least 7 million per sample. Trizol reagent was used to extract total RNA from PBMCs, with at least 5 micrograms per sample. For every donor, an aliquot of PBMCs went through flow cytometry to measure the percentages of naive CD45RAhigh/CD27high T cells. The paper's findings and limits, for the study overall: Total diversity estimates from one million sequenced T cells were considered lower bounds and underestimates. As age increased, observed TCR beta diversity per million T cells dropped in a roughly linear way, and a significant reduction was already evident by age about 40. Compared with the aged group, more naive CD4+ T cells, fewer expanded clones and increased TCR diversity were shown by the long-lived group, suggesting age selection. The percentage of naive T cells measured by flow cytometry correlated strongly with observed TCR beta diversity. Bulk unsorted PBMC profiling prevented conclusive comparison of naive and antigen-experienced compartments. Because the CMV infection status of the donors was unknown, age-related changes in expanded clonotypes may potentially have been confounded.

This clonotype was found a few times. No antigen is known for it. Per-nucleotide qualities are absent, and no much larger clonotype sits a single base away. Receptors were amplified or captured by 5' RACE. TCRdb records Illumina HiSeq 2500 as the sequencer. A second PCR of about 6 to 11 cycles was performed with a sample-barcoded 5' primer and a J-beta primer mix. A unique molecular identifier was introduced onto each TCR beta cDNA molecule by a template-switch 5' adaptor carrying 12 random nucleotides. Each sample yielded at least 3 million CDR3-containing paired-end reads. First-strand cDNA was synthesized from all RNA with the Mint cDNA synthesis kit, primed by a TRBC-specific oligonucleotide. Following uracil-DNA glycosylase treatment, a first 18-cycle PCR with universal primers M1SS and BC2_uni_R was performed on all cDNA. The authors' pipeline ran thus. Normalization of each sample was performed by random selection of 1 million high-quality reads, each carrying a distinct molecular identifier. Instead of being binned into consensus sequences, reads that shared molecular identifiers were thrown out. MiTCR, run with a Q25 quality threshold and the strictest error-elimination algorithm, handled CDR3 identification, clonotype clustering and error correction. A nonparametric unseen species model with Euler transformation was used to estimate a lower bound on total TCR beta diversity. In TCRdb, the public reads were trimmed at Q25 with fastp and aligned with MiXCR, with productive beta chains retained. Under each unique CDR3 protein, matching rows form one entry showing the most common genes and DNA. What appears here as the V and J calls and clone size reflects TCRdb's work, not the paper's. This sample holds 550,000 to 600,000 distinct CDR3 sequences; 25% to 30% were observed only once. Less than 20% of the sample is taken by the ten largest.

The source material was blood. The sequence came from a woman between 70 and 85 years old in good health.

The DNA sequence follows: TGTGCCAGCAGTTCCTCCGGGACTTTCTCCTACGAGCAGTACTTC. It is translated as CASSSSGTFSYEQYF. Here the chain combines TRBV12-3 or TRBV12-4 and TRBJ2-5; a weak D assignment points to TRBD2 (6 bases agree). The J call may be incorrect, as the DNA end agrees better with TRBJ2-7. The CDR3 runs 15 residues from the cysteine to the phenylalanine. Left in the record is the CDR3 DNA by itself, 45 bases read in frame from the first base.